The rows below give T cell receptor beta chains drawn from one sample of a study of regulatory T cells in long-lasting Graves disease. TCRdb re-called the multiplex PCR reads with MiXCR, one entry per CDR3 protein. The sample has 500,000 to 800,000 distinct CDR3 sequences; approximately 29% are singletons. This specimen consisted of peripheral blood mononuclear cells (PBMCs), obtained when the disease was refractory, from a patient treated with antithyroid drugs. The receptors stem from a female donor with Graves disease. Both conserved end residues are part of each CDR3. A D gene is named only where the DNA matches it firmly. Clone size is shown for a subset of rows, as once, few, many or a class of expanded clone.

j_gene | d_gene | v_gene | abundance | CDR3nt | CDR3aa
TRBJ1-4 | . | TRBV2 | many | TGTGCCAGCAGTGATACCGGGGAGGGGAACGAAAAACTGTTTTTT | CASSDTGEGNEKLFF
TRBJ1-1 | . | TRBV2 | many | TGTGCCAGCAGTCTCTTAAGGACGGGGAACACTGAAGCTTTCTTT | CASSLLRTGNTEAFF
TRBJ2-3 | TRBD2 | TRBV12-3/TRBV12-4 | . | TGTGCCAGCAGTTCCCAAGGTCGCGGGAGGCCAGATACGCAGTATTTT | CASSSQGRGRPDTQYF
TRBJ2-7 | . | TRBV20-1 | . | TGCAGTGCTAGCCGGGACCCCTCCTACGAGCAGTACTTC | CSASRDPSYEQYF
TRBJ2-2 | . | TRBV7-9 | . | TGTGCCAGCAGCCGGACTCCCGGGACGGGGAACACCGGGGAGCTGTTTTTT | CASSRTPGTGNTGELFF
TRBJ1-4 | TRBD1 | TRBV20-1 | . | TGCAGTGCTGCATCCGGGACAGGGTACGAAAAACTGTTTTTT | CSAASGTGYEKLFF
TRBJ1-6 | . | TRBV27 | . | TGTGCCAGCAGTTCTGCCAACTCCTATAATTCACCCCTCCACTTT | CASSSANSYNSPLHF
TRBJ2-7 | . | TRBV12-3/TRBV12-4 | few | TGTGCCAGCAGTTTCTCCGGGCTTCTCTACGAGCAGTACTTC | CASSFSGLLYEQYF
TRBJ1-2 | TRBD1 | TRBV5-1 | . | TGCGCCAGCAGCCCGGGACAGTTGGGGTATGGCTACACCTTC | CASSPGQLGYGYTF
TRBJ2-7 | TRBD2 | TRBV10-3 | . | TGTGCCGCGGGGGGGCAGACGAGCTCCTACGAGCAGTACTTC | CAAGGQTSSYEQYF
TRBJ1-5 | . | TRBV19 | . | TGTGCCAGTAGTATCGGGGCCCAGCCCCCGCATTTT | CASSIGAQPPHF
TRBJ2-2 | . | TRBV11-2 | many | TGTGCCAGCAGCTTAGGAGTGAACACCGGGGAGCTGTTTTTT | CASSLGVNTGELFF
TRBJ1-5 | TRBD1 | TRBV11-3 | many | TGTGCCAGCAGCTCCTTGACAGGGGGCAACAATCAGCCCCAGCATTTT | CASSSLTGGNNQPQHF
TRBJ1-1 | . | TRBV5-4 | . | TGTGCCAGCAGCCCGCCCGGGGATAGAATGAACACTGAAGCTTTCTTT | CASSPPGDRMNTEAFF
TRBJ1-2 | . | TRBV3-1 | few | TGTGCCAGCAGCCAGCGGGCGGACGGTGGCTACACCTTC | CASSQRADGGYTF
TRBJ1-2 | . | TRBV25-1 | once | TGTGCCAGCTCCCGGGCGAGAGAAGGCTACACCTTC | CASSRAREGYTF
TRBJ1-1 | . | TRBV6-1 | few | TGTGCCAGCAGCACGACAGAGGGAAGAGCTTTCTTT | CASSTTEGRAFF
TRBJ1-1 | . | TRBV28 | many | TGTGCCAGCAGCCAGGGAACCTTCGATCCCGGTAGGGACACTGAAGCTTTCTTT | CASSQGTFDPGRDTEAFF
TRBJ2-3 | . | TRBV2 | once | TGTGCCAGCAGTGTCTGGACGACCTACGAGAACACAGATACGCAGTATTTT | CASSVWTTYENTDTQYF
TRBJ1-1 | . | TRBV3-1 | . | TGTGCCAGCAATCCAACATCTCGGGGGAACACTGAAGCTTTCTTT | CASNPTSRGNTEAFF
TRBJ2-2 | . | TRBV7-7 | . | TGTGCCAGCAGCCCAAGTCAGGGGATCGGGGAGCTGTTTTTT | CASSPSQGIGELFF
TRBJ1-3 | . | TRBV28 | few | TGTGCCAGCAGTTTTACCAGGGGAAACACCATATATTTT | CASSFTRGNTIYF
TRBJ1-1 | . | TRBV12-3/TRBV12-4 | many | TGTGCCAGCAGTTTAATACCCTTGACAGGGAACACTGAAGCTTTCTTT | CASSLIPLTGNTEAFF
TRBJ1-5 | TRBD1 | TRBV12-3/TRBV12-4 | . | TGTGCCAGCAGCCCCGGGACAGATTCTCAGCCCCAGCATTTT | CASSPGTDSQPQHF
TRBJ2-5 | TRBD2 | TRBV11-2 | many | TGTGCCAGCAGCGCGAGCGGGGCCAGCCAAGAGACCCAGTACTTC | CASSASGASQETQYF
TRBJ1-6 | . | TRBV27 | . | TGTGCCAGCAGTTTAGGCAGGGCATCACCCCTCCACTTT | CASSLGRASPLHF
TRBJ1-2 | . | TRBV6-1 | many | TGTGCCAGCAGATCACAGGGAAGGGATGGCTACACCTTC | CASRSQGRDGYTF
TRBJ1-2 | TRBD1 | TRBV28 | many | TGTGCCAGCAGTCTTCCCAGGGGGTGGTATGGCTACACCTTC | CASSLPRGWYGYTF
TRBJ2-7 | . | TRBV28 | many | TGTGCCAGCAGTAACCCTCTAGGGCAGACCTACGAGCAGTACTTC | CASSNPLGQTYEQYF
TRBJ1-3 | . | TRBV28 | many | TGTGCCAGCAGCCTTGTTGTGGGGAGCTCTGGAAACACCATATATTTT | CASSLVVGSSGNTIYF
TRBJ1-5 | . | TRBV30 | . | TGTGCCTGGGCTGCCTGGACGGAGGGGTCGTTTAGCAATCAGCCCCAGCATTTT | CAWAAWTEGSFSNQPQHF
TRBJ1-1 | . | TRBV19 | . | TGTGCCAGTATGGCGGGGGCTGGCACTGAAGCTTTCTTT | CASMAGAGTEAFF
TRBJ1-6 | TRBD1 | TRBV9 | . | TGTGCCAGCAGCGCCGAGCCAGGGGGCAGGTATTCACCCCTCCACTTT | CASSAEPGGRYSPLHF
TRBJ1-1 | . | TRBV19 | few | TGTGCCAGTAGTTTACAGGGATTCGCTGAAGCTTTCTTT | CASSLQGFAEAFF
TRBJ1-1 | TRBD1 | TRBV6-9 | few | TGTGCCAGCAGTTACTTTTTGACAGGGGCCCTGAACACTGAAGCTTTCTTT | CASSYFLTGALNTEAFF
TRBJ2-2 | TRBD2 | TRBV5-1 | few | TGCGCCAGCAGCGACGGGGGGACCGGGGAGCTGTTTTTT | CASSDGGTGELFF
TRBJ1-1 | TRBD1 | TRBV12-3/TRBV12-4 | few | TGTGCCGGTCAAGAGGCCCCAGGGGGCCTGAACACTGAAGCTTTCTTT | CAGQEAPGGLNTEAFF
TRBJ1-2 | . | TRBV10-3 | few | TGTGCCATCAGCCGTGGAGGGAGTTACTATGGCTACACCTTC | CAISRGGSYYGYTF
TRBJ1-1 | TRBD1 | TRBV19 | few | TGTGCCAGTCGGACAGGGGGCAGGGAAGGCACTGAAGCTTTCTTT | CASRTGGREGTEAFF
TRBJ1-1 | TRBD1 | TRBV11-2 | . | TGTGCCAGCAGCGGGACAGGGTTGGGTGAAGCTTTCTTT | CASSGTGLGEAFF
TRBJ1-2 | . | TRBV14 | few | TGTGCCAGCAGCCAAGTTAACAGTGTCTATGGCTACACCTTC | CASSQVNSVYGYTF
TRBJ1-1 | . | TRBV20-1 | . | TGCAGTGCTAGAGATCTGGCAGGGACGGACACTGAAGCTTTCTTT | CSARDLAGTDTEAFF
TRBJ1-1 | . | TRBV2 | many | TGTGCCAGCACCCTCTGGGGGACTGAAGCTTTCTTT | CASTLWGTEAFF
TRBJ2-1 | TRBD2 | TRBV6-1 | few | TGTGCCAGCAGCTTTGGACTAGCGGGTAATGAGCAGTTCTTC | CASSFGLAGNEQFF
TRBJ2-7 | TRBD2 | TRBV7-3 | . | TGTGCCAGCAGCTTAGGTAATGGGACTAGCGGGAGCTCCTACGAGCAGTACTTC | CASSLGNGTSGSSYEQYF
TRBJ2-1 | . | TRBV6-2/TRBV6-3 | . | TGTGCCAGCAGTGAACCGGGCCTCTCCTACAATGAGCAGTTCTTC | CASSEPGLSYNEQFF
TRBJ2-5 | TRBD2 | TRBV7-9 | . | TGTGCCAGCAGCTCACCCAACCCACTAACTAGCGGGAGGACGTACCAAGAGACCCAGTACTTC | CASSSPNPLTSGRTYQETQYF
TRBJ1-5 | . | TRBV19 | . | TGTGCCAGTAGTATCCGGGGGAACAATCAGCCCCAGCATTTT | CASSIRGNNQPQHF
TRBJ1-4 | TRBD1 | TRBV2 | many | TGTGCCAGCAGAGGGACAGGGGTGGCTAATGAAAAACTGTTTTTT | CASRGTGVANEKLFF
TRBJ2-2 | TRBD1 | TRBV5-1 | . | TGCGCCAGCAGCATTCGGACAGGGGAAAGCGGGGAGCTGTTTTTT | CASSIRTGESGELFF
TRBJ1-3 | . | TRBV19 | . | TGTGCCAGTAGTCCCCGGACAGATGGAAACACCATATATTTT | CASSPRTDGNTIYF
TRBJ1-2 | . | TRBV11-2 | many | TGTGCCAGCAGCTTAGCCGGGACATTCTACGGCTACACCTTC | CASSLAGTFYGYTF
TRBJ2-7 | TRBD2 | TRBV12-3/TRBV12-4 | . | TGTGCCAGCAGCTTGAGCCCTAGCGGGAGGGCCCACGAGCAGTACTTC | CASSLSPSGRAHEQYF
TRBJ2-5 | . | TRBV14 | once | TGTGCCAGCAGCCAAGATGAAGGCTCACGGACCCAGTACTTC | CASSQDEGSRTQYF
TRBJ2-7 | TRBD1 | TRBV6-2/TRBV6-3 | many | TGTGCCAGCAGTTGGGGACAGGGGGATTCCTACGAGCAGTACTTC | CASSWGQGDSYEQYF
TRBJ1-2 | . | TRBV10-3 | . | TGTGCCATCAGTGAAGGTGAACCTGGCTACACCTTC | CAISEGEPGYTF
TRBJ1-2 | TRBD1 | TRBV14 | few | TGTGCCAGCAGCCAAGGCAGGGGGTACTATGGCTACACCTTC | CASSQGRGYYGYTF